This T cell receptor (beta chain) comes out of a study of vaccination and CD4 T cells after COVID-19. Study context: Overlapping peptides of the spike proteins of SARS-CoV-2, HCoV-NL63, HCoV-OC43 and HCoV-229E were used for cell stimulation.

Cultured CD4+ T-cell DNA underwent Oncomine TCR Beta short-read sequencing. The template was genomic DNA from cultured CD4+ T cells. Via MiXCR, TCRdb re-called the PCR reads, giving one row per CDR3 protein. The data hold fewer than 15,000 distinct CDR3 sequences, with around 47% observed a single time. Germline V gene data show CDR1 as MNHEY and CDR2 as SVGAGI. The junction had 1 base not matched to a gene; V was cut back by 4 bases and J by 1 base. The CDR3 is made up of 14 amino acids. Details on this clonotype: Its cognate antigen is unknown.

Documented treatment: roughly ten-day PBMC culture with coronavirus spike peptide pools or control peptides (ViraFEST assay). Spanning March to December 2020, the positive PCR dates came before US Alpha, Beta and Delta variants. Sequenced: CD4+ T cells from blood, cultured in vitro. The rearrangement joins TRBV6-5 to TRBJ2-5; 9 nucleotides agree with TRBD1. The clonotype comes from a human donor who had recovered from COVID-19. The chain's CDR3 is CASSWTGAQETQYF. Written as DNA, the CDR3 is TGTGCCAGCAGTTGGACAGGGGCCCAAGAGACCCAGTACTTC.